Below, 13 T cell receptor beta chains from the same sample are listed, as sequenced in a study of shared clonotypes between healthy human individuals (dated by TCRdb to 2018 to 2020). Library preparation used the immunoSEQ multiplex PCR assay. Imported from immuneACCESS, the table was reduced by TCRdb to in-frame sequences with V and J called. These copies leave out some clones; in studies compared against another copy, an unresolved V gene accounts for under half, and the cause of the remainder is not known. The sample profile shows 2 million to 2.5 million clones; 92% of them were found once. About 0.41% of the sample is taken by the ten largest. The source material was naive CD4+ T cells from PBMCs. The cell subset or site label here, explained by the study, means: CD45RA+ positively selected. Receptor source: a man aged 18 to 29 in good health. Some clones in this sample may be carry-over from other donors' samples.

This chain links TRBV5-1 with TRBJ2-5; D is unclear. Germline V gene data show CDR1 as SGHRS and CDR2 as YFSETQ. This CDR3 region has 14 residues. V was pared by 1 base and J by 1 base, with 8 bases between. The CDR3, as DNA: TGCGCCAGCAGCTTGACCCTCGCCCAAGAGACCCAGTACTTC. As protein: CASSLTLAQETQYF.

Concerning this clone: The sample carries other DNA sequences with the same CDR3. This chain connects TRBV5-4 to TRBJ2-3; the D gene could be TRBD1 or TRBD2 (5 bases each). V was cut by 4 bases and J by 0 bases, with 12 bases left in between. Germline-derived CDR1 and CDR2 are SGHNT and YYREEE (reference sequence). CDR3 length equals 15 residues. CDR3 DNA sequence: TGTGCCAGCAGCCCCAGGGACCGAAGCACAGATACGCAGTATTTT. Its translation: CASSPRDRSTDTQYF.

This clone has only one observation. V and J are TRBV2 and TRBJ1-2, with TRBD1 matching over 7 bases. CDR1 and CDR2 from the germline V gene are SNHLY and FYNNEI. This CDR3 is built from 13 residues. The trim removed 6 bases at V and 3 bases at J, leaving 4 bases unmatched. The DNA of the CDR3 is TGTGCCAGCAGGATCGGACAGGACTATGGCTACACCTTC. Amino acids: CASRIGQDYGYTF.

V usage is TRBV7-2 and J usage is TRBJ1-2, with 9 bases matching TRBD1. This CDR3 is 13 amino acids long. Per germline, CDR1 SGHTA and CDR2 FQGNSA. J was trimmed by 8 bases and V by 3 bases; bases with no gene match: 4. Here the CDR3 DNA reads TGTGCCAGCAGCTTGGTACAGGGGGCCGGCTACACCTTC. Residues: CASSLVQGAGYTF.

The rearrangement uses TRBV10-1 and TRBJ2-1, with 11 bases lining up with TRBD1. Germline CDR1 reads WNHNN; CDR2 reads SYGVQD (reference sequence). The CDR3 runs 15 residues. V trimming: 6 bases; J trimming: 4 bases; junction bases outside the gene matches: 5. As DNA, the CDR3 is TGCGCCAGCAGCGGGGACAGGGGGATTTACAATGAGCAGTTCTTC. As protein: CASSGDRGIYNEQFF.

This chain joins TRBV28 and TRBJ1-4; 8 positions agree with TRBD1. There are 17 residues in the CDR3. CDR1 is MDHEN, CDR2 SYDVKM, per germline. V was pared by 2 bases and J by 2 bases, with 7 bases of the junction left unmatched. The DNA of the CDR3 is TGTGCCAGCAGTTTAGGTCCAGGGGGCGCGACTAATGAAAAACTGTTTTTT. Its translation is CASSLGPGGATNEKLFF.

The chain employs TRBV7-3 and TRBJ2-1, with 7 bases that match TRBD2. The CDR3 covers 17 residues. V gave up 2 bases and J gave up 1 base; unmatched junction bases: 8. The germline gives CDR1 SGHTA, CDR2 FQGTGA. The CDR3 DNA reads TGTGCCAGCAGCTTACTCTTGGGCGGGAGTTCCTACAATGAGCAGTTCTTC. Translating it yields CASSLLLGGSSYNEQFF. Based on the CDR3 plus reference TRBV7-3 and TRBJ2-1, the full variable domain is GAGVSQTPSNKVTEKGKYVELRCDPISGHTALYWYRQSLGQGPEFLIYFQGTGAADDSGLPNDRFFAVRPEGSVSTLKIQRTERGDSAVYLCASSLLLGGSSYNEQFFGPGTRLTVL.

This clone was observed a few times. The sample carries other DNA sequences with the same CDR3. The V call is TRBV28, the J call TRBJ1-1; no reliable D call. Looked up from germline, CDR1 is MDHEN and CDR2 is SYDVKM. The V and J ends lost 6 bases and 2 bases respectively, with 4 bases between them. The CDR3 has 11 amino acids. For the CDR3, the DNA is TGTGCCAGCAGGTCTAACACTGAAGCTTTCTTT. Its translation: CASRSNTEAFF. The entire variable domain, with the rest obtained from reference TRBV28 and TRBJ1-1, is as follows: DVKVTQSSRYLVKRTGEKVFLECVQDMDHENMFWYRQDPGLGLRLIYFSYDVKMKEKGDIPEGYSVSREKKERFSLILESASTNQTSMYLCASRSNTEAFFGQGTRLTVV.

Points on this clone: Other DNA sequences from this sample encode an identical CDR3 as well. This rearrangement joins TRBV5-1 to TRBJ1-2; tentatively, D is TRBD1 (6 bases). Germline CDR1 SGHRS, CDR2 YFSETQ. The V and J ends lost 0 bases and 8 bases respectively, with 14 bases between them. The CDR3 spans 14 residues. The CDR3 region is CASSLEGGAGGYTF. Written as DNA, the CDR3 is TGCGCCAGCAGCTTGGAAGGGGGGGCAGGCGGCTACACCTTC.

The rearrangement uses TRBV7-9 and TRBJ1-3, with D perhaps matching TRBD1 (5 bases). The CDR3 consists of 15 residues. Looked up from germline, CDR1 is SEHNR and CDR2 is FQNEAQ (reference sequence). V lost 6 bases and J 1 base, leaving 13 bases between the germline ends. The CDR3 here is CASSRDSTSGNTIYF. In nucleotides, the CDR3 is TGTGCCAGCAGTAGGGACTCTACTTCTGGAAACACCATATATTTT.

The V call is TRBV7-6, the J call TRBJ2-2, with D perhaps TRBD1 or TRBD2 (6 bases each). The germline V gene has CDR1 SGHVS and CDR2 FNYEAQ. The CDR3 is 15 residues long. V lost 6 bases and J 2 bases, leaving 13 bases between the germline ends. CDR3 DNA: TGTGCCAGCAGATTCGGGGGCCTCAACACCGGGGAGCTGTTTTTT. Amino acids: CASRFGGLNTGELFF.

V is TRBV6-5 and J is TRBJ1-4; D is ambiguous. The CDR3 consists of 15 residues. With 2 bases removed from V and 4 bases from J, the gap between germline ends came to 11 bases. Germline CDR1 and CDR2: MNHEY and SVGAGI. The DNA for the CDR3 is TGTGCCAGCAGTTACACGGTCAGCCTTAATGAAAAACTGTTTTTT. Amino acid sequence: CASSYTVSLNEKLFF.

The genes are TRBV5-1 and TRBJ2-5; D remains ambiguous. Trimming cost V 0 bases and J 4 bases, with 7 bases left between them. This CDR3 has 13 residues. Germline loops: CDR1 SGHRS, CDR2 YFSETQ. CDR3 bases: TGCGCCAGCAGCTTGGATCCGTCAGAGACCCAGTACTTC. It is translated as CASSLDPSETQYF.